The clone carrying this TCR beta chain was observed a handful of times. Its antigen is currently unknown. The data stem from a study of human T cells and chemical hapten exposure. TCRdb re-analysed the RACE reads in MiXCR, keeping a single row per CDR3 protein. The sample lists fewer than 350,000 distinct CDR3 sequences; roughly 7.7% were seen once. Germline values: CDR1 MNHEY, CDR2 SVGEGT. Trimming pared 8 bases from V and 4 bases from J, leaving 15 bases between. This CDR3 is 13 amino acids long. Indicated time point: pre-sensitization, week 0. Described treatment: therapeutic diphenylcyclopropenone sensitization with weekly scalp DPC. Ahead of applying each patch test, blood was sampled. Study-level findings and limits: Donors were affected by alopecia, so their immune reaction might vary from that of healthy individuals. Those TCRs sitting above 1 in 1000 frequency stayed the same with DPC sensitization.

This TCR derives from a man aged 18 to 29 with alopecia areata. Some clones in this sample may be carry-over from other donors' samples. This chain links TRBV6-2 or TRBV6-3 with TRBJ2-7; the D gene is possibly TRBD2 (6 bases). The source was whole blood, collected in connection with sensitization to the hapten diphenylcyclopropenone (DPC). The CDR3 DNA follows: TGTGCCAGCGGGAGGTCAGGTGATTACGAGCAGTACTTC. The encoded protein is CASGRSGDYEQYF.